This T cell receptor (beta chain) stems from a study of blood T cell repertoires in COVID-19. In the study overall: The origin of the acute and convalescent COVID-19 samples was the United States, Italy and Spain.

Trimming removed 5 bases from V and 2 bases from J, with 13 bases in between. CDR1 SGHTA and CDR2 FQGNSA come from the germline V gene. This CDR3 has 15 residues. How the authors handled the data: For nucleated cells, counts were estimated from reference gene primer amplification. Sequencing used immunoSEQ multiplex PCR; TCRdb keeps in-frame clones, though not all of them. Clonal size and the V and J genes are those of that table, whereas D and trimming came from the DNA. In the table there are 280,000 or so clones, around 87% of which are singletons. Input material: PBMCs or T cells enriched from blood (not recorded which). The source of this sequence is a woman under 30 with acute COVID-19. V is TRBV7-2 and J is TRBJ1-5; tentative D call: TRBD1 (6 bases). As DNA, the CDR3 is TGTGCCAGCAGCCCAACAGGGATAGGCAATCAGCCCCAGCATTTT. Encoded protein: CASSPTGIGNQPQHF.